This T cell receptor (beta chain) was recovered during a study of T cells in Graves' hyperthyroidism and ophthalmopathy (dated by TCRdb to between 2017 and 2020). Regarding the research as a whole: Peripheral blood was collected at initial diagnosis, before any treatment. To identify distinguishing TCR V-J signatures, a discovery cohort of 100 patients was used, comprising roughly 45 with Graves' ophthalmopathy and some 60 with stable Graves' hyperthyroidism. Prospective prediction of ophthalmopathy was tested in an independent validation cohort consisting of roughly 20 hyperthyroidism patients and more than 15 patients who later progressed to ophthalmopathy. The 75 to 100 discovery patients were randomly divided into training and test sets at a 7:3 ratio. Thyroid tissue and blood T-cell repertoires from six or seven Graves' hyperthyroidism patients were also compared in the study. After blood sampling, hyperthyroidism patients were treated with methimazole at a starting dose of 30 mg daily, and ophthalmopathy patients were treated with high-dose intravenous methylprednisolone. The paper reports TCR Vbeta CDR3 sequencing of over 130 peripheral blood samples: 40 or so ophthalmopathy, some 80 hyperthyroidism and around 17 progressor patients. Overall study results and their limits: In validation, progression to ophthalmopathy was predicted by the model with 70% to 71% sensitivity and approximately 78% specificity, a median of approximately 6.5 months before onset. Most expanded thyroid clonotypes (frequency above 0.001) were also detected in blood, a finding suggesting that blood repertoires may reflect thyroid immune responses. A 13 V-J signature model separated ophthalmopathy from stable hyperthyroidism, with roughly 88% sensitivity and roughly 81% specificity in cross-validation and 80%/75% in testing. No statistical method was used to fix the sample size in advance, and group allocation was not hidden from the investigators.

In the ophthalmopathy patients, disease was moderately to severely active, with a Clinical Activity Score of 3 or more, a NOSPECS grade of 4 or more, and a duration of less than 3 months. Any patient with an uncontrolled infection, another autoimmune disease, pregnancy or lactation was excluded. Diagnoses relied on clinical symptoms, serum thyroxine and TRAb, thyroid ultrasound and orbital computed tomography. PBMCs were separated from approximately 9.9 ml of fresh peripheral blood using Ficoll-Paque density gradient centrifugation. Total RNA was extracted using Trizol reagent, and RNA quality was assessed on an Agilent 2100 Bioanalyzer. Amplification of TCR beta CDR3 regions was carried out from RNA transcripts. The first round of RT-PCR for the TCR CDR3 was performed with the HTBI primer set and the Qiagen OneStep RT-PCR kit. The libraries were constructed in a second round of multiplex PCR and then size-selected and purified. Sequencing of the libraries was done on an Illumina HiSeq2000 using paired-end 100 bp reads. The original pipeline was this. SOAPnuke was used to process the raw data, throwing out any read that contained adapters or uncalled bases, had a mean Phred below 15, or lacked an exact constant-primer or identifier match. COPE v1.2.5 was used to merge the high-quality paired reads, and each unique nucleotide sequence was defined as a clonotype. Clonotypes were aligned to IMGT TRBV, TRBD and TRBJ reference segments using MiTCR v1.1. Only V-J combinations with frequency above 0.0001, covering about 99% of repertoires, were analysed. The TCS score was defined as F50 (clonal expansion) divided by E x V (chaos), with BLOSUM62-based TCRdist calculated between CDR3 peptides within each V-J. Welch's t-statistics and random forest reduced around 510 V-J features to around 14, which were used in a naive Bayes classifier (R e1071). TCRdb's own reprocessing of the public reads used fastp at Q25 and MiXCR and kept productive beta chains. When rows share a CDR3 protein, they turn into one entry using the most common DNA and genes. TCRdb's processing, not the study's, gives the V and J calls here. A total of 600,000 or so distinct CDR3 sequences appear in this sample, 14% of them only once. The ten largest clones represent about 7% of the sample.

V is cut by 7 bases and J by 3 bases, and the space between the germline ends is 9 bases. The CDR3 has 13 amino acids, counting the end cysteine and phenylalanine. The CDR3 DNA has 39 bases and is translated from base 1. This clonotype showed up just a few times. Which antigen it targets is not known. Per-base quality was not reported, and no clone a single base away is much larger than it. The sequence is built from TRBV12-3 or TRBV12-4 and TRBJ2-2; no confident D gene assignment can be made. This clonotype originated in a woman between 18 and 29 years old with Graves' ophthalmopathy. Sequenced: blood. The DNA sequence follows: TGTGCCAGCACCCCCCGGTACACCGGGGAGCTGTTTTTT. This gives the protein CASTPRYTGELFF.